Below are 26 T cell receptor beta chains sequenced from a single sample in a study of cytomegalovirus exposure and HLA in healthy donors. PCR used 60 Vbeta primers and 13 Jbeta primers. Profiling relied on immunoSEQ multiplex PCR, and the TCRdb table lists in-frame clones only, not all of them. This sample yields 110,000 or so clones, of which about four fifths are seen a single time; 2% to 2.5% belongs to the top ten. The sequenced sample was PBMCs. These receptors came from a woman in her thirties or forties in good health and CMV-seronegative.

This chain connects TRBV4-3 to TRBJ2-7, with a possible D match to TRBD1 (5 bases). Germline V gene data show CDR1 as LGHNA and CDR2 as YSLEER. V was clipped by 0 bases and J by 6 bases, with 15 bases between them. The CDR3 runs to 15 residues. The CDR3 nucleotides are TGCGCCAGCAGCCAAGACGACTTGGGTCAGGGCGAGCAGTACTTC. It yields the protein CASSQDDLGQGEQYF.

Concerning this clone itself: Mismatch with germline at one junction end may stem from a read error. This chain links TRBV6-6 with TRBJ2-7; possible D gene TRBD2, 7 bases. Germline V CDR1 and CDR2: MNHNY, SVGAGI (reference sequence). The CDR3 has 13 amino acids. As DNA, the CDR3 is TGTGCCAGCGGGGGGGCGCTGGGAAACGAGCAGCACTTC. Translation gives CASGGALGNEQHF.

This clone was observed a handful of times. The V gene is TRBV5-6, the J gene TRBJ2-5; TRBD1 might be the D (6 bases). The V gene's germline CDR1 is SGHDT and CDR2 YYEEEE. This CDR3 is 17 amino acids long. V lost 0 bases and J 2 bases, leaving 17 bases between the germline ends. The CDR3 nucleotides are TGTGCCAGCAGCTTGGTTGGGGGCCGTGGGGGTCAAGAGACCCAGTACTTC. This encodes CASSLVGGRGGQETQYF. Looking up the rest from reference TRBV5-6 and TRBJ2-5 gives the full variable domain: DAGVTQSPTHLIKTRGQQVTLRCSPKSGHDTVSWYQQALGQGPQFIFQYYEEEERQRGNFPDRFSGHQFPNYSSELNVNALLLGDSALYLCASSLVGGRGGQETQYFGPGTRLLVL.

V and J are TRBV7-6 and TRBJ1-3; 8 bases map to TRBD1. Trimming cost V 3 bases and J 3 bases; bases outside gene matches: 1. The CDR3 extends over 14 amino acids. CDR1 and CDR2 from the germline V gene are SGHVS and FNYEAQ. The DNA of the CDR3 is TGTGCCAGCAGCTTCGACAGGGGTGGAAACACCATATATTTT. This gives the protein CASSFDRGGNTIYF.

The chain is built from TRBV15 and TRBJ2-1, with TRBD1 matching 8 bases. Germline V CDR1 and CDR2: LNHNV, YYDKDF (reference sequence). The CDR3 totals 15 residues. V lost 3 bases, J lost 2 bases, and 3 bases stayed unmatched. CDR3 sequence (DNA): TGTGCCACCAGCAGGGACAGGGCGACCTACAATGAGCAGTTCTTC. Its protein product is CATSRDRATYNEQFF. Looking up the rest from reference TRBV15 and TRBJ2-1 gives the full variable domain: DAMVIQNPRYQVTQFGKPVTLSCSQTLNHNVMYWYQQKSSQAPKLLFHYYDKDFNNEADTPDNFQSRRPNTSFCFLDIRSPGLGDTAMYLCATSRDRATYNEQFFGPGTRLTVL.

The rearrangement links TRBV10-3 to TRBJ2-7, with TRBD2 as a possible D gene (6 bases). Germline V gene lookup returns CDR1 ENHRY and CDR2 SYGVKD. This CDR3 spans 12 amino acids. V gave up 9 bases and J gave up 1 base, with 10 bases separating them. The CDR3: CAMRGESYEQYF. CDR3 nucleotides: TGTGCCATGCGCGGGGAGTCCTACGAGCAGTACTTC.

V usage is TRBV2 and J usage is TRBJ2-1; no clear D. Between the trimmed V and J ends, which lost 6 bases and 5 bases, there was a span of 8 bases. The CDR3 is 12 residues long. Germline V gene data show CDR1 as SNHLY and CDR2 as FYNNEI. The CDR3 is CASRGLNNEQFF. The CDR3 coding sequence is TGTGCCAGCAGGGGCCTCAACAATGAGCAGTTCTTC.

This chain connects TRBV6-6 to TRBJ1-1; 8 positions match TRBD1. This CDR3 is 15 amino acids long. Germline V gives CDR1 MNHNY, CDR2 SVGAGI (reference sequence). Trimming at V came to 3 bases and at J to 3 bases, leaving 6 bases not matched to a gene. The CDR3 spells CASSYWDRRDTEAFF. The CDR3 coding sequence is TGTGCCAGCAGTTATTGGGACAGGAGAGACACTGAAGCTTTCTTT.

The chain recombines TRBV20-1 with TRBJ2-7, with a tentative D call TRBD2 (6 bases). The V gene lost 7 bases and the J gene lost 4 bases, with 11 bases spanning the gap. The germline CDR1 and CDR2 sequences are DFQATT and SNEGSKA (reference sequence). The CDR3 runs 11 residues. The CDR3 loop is CSGLGGYEQYF. CDR3 coding DNA: TGCAGTGGCCTTGGGGGGTACGAGCAGTACTTC.

This sequence joins TRBV28 and TRBJ2-5; D is unresolved. With 1 base removed from V and 3 bases from J, the gap between germline ends came to 12 bases. Germline CDR1 reads MDHEN; CDR2 reads SYDVKM. CDR3 size: 15 residues. The CDR3 nucleotides are TGTGCCAGCAGTTTATATCAGCGAGAGAAAGAGACCCAGTACTTC. This gives the protein CASSLYQREKETQYF. The whole variable domain, remainder taken from reference TRBV28 and TRBJ2-5, is DVKVTQSSRYLVKRTGEKVFLECVQDMDHENMFWYRQDPGLGLRLIYFSYDVKMKEKGDIPEGYSVSREKKERFSLILESASTNQTSMYLCASSLYQREKETQYFGPGTRLLVL.

This clone came up once. This chain uses TRBV2 with TRBJ1-2; D uncertain. The germline V and J ends were trimmed by 0 bases and 0 bases, with 11 bases remaining between them. This CDR3 is built from 16 residues. Germline CDR1 SNHLY, CDR2 FYNNEI. The CDR3 DNA follows: TGTGCCAGCAGTGAAGCCGACCGGACTGCTAACTATGGCTACACCTTC. This sequence encodes CASSEADRTANYGYTF.

The chain links TRBV6-6 to TRBJ1-2; D gene unclear. The V end was cut by 7 bases, the J end by 5 bases, with 11 bases between. Germline loops: CDR1 MNHNY, CDR2 SVGAGI (reference sequence). This CDR3 has 12 residues. The CDR3 protein is CASTHSLYGYTF. The CDR3 DNA sequence: TGTGCCAGCACCCATTCCCTATATGGCTACACCTTC.

This chain joins TRBV7-9 and TRBJ1-1; D is unresolved. The CDR3 extends over 10 amino acids. Trimming took 10 bases from V and 3 from J, leaving 6 bases between them. Germline lookup yields CDR1 SEHNR and CDR2 FQNEAQ (reference sequence). The CDR3 spells CATGDTEAFF. CDR3 nucleotide sequence: TGTGCCACTGGAGACACTGAAGCTTTCTTT.

The J gene is TRBJ2-5, the V gene TRBV6-6, with D maybe TRBD1 (6 bases). The J call may be in error: the DNA end matches TRBJ2-7 better. Germline CDR1 is MNHNY and CDR2 is SVGAGI (reference sequence). The CDR3 loop spans 15 amino acids. The CDR3 DNA reads as TGTGCCAGCCAGCCCGTTGGGGGCCCCACCTACGAGCAGTACTTC. Amino acids: CASQPVGGPTYEQYF.

The gene calls are TRBV27 and TRBJ2-7; 8 bases align to TRBD2. CDR1 is MNHEY and CDR2 is SMNVEV in the germline V gene (reference sequence). The V segment lost 2 bases and the J segment 2 bases; nucleotides outside the gene matches: 2. This CDR3 has 14 amino acids. CDR3: CASSLTGGPYEQYF. For the CDR3, the DNA is TGTGCCAGCAGTTTAACGGGGGGGCCCTACGAGCAGTACTTC.

The chain recombines TRBV14 with TRBJ2-7; 10 bases match TRBD2. The ends lost 4 bases at V and 2 bases at J; junction bases unmatched: 5. The CDR3 sequence is 15 residues long. The germline V gene has CDR1 SGHDN and CDR2 FVKESK. CDR3 DNA sequence: TGTGCCAGCAGCCGGAACAGCGGGAGGGCCTACGAGCAGTACTTC. This codes for CASSRNSGRAYEQYF.

This chain uses TRBV9 with TRBJ2-5, with 9 bases aligning to TRBD1. V dropped 5 bases and J dropped 4; count of bases not matched to a gene: 12. The CDR3 runs to 16 residues. Germline V gene sequence: CDR1 SGDLS, CDR2 YYNGEE. CDR3 protein: CASSRWTGALGETQYF. For the CDR3, the DNA is TGTGCCAGCAGTAGATGGACAGGGGCACTGGGAGAGACCCAGTACTTC.

The rearrangement links TRBV5-1 to TRBJ1-1; D gene unclear. CDR1 and CDR2 from the germline V gene are SGHRS and YFSETQ. The CDR3 totals 13 residues. V gave up 0 bases and J gave up 5 bases, with 8 bases separating them. The CDR3 reads CASSLDGGTEAFF. The CDR3 coding sequence is TGCGCCAGCAGCTTGGATGGCGGGACTGAAGCTTTCTTT.

The chain recombines TRBV6-5 with TRBJ2-7; TRBD1 agrees at 7 bases. The CDR3 runs 13 residues. Germline CDR1 and CDR2: MNHEY and SVGAGI. The ends lost 4 bases at V and 2 bases at J; junction bases unmatched: 2. This CDR3 reads CASSLDRAYEQYF. The CDR3 coding sequence is TGTGCCAGCAGTTTAGACAGGGCCTACGAGCAGTACTTC.

The chain has TRBV10-1 and TRBJ2-1; D is ambiguous. The length of the CDR3 is 13 residues. V was cut by 7 bases and J by 3 bases, with 10 bases left in between. Germline V gene lookup returns CDR1 WNHNN and CDR2 SYGVQD (reference sequence). Written as DNA, the CDR3 is TGCGCCAGCATCGATACTATCTACAATGAGCAGTTCTTC. Residues: CASIDTIYNEQFF.

This clone appeared a few times. The rearrangement uses TRBV7-3 and TRBJ1-1; the match to TRBD1 covers 9 bases. The CDR3 is made up of 13 amino acids. Germline loops: CDR1 SGHTA, CDR2 FQGTGA. After removal of 5 bases from V and 12 bases from J, the junction contained 10 bases not matched to a gene. The CDR3 protein is CASSPTGGSLTFF. The CDR3 DNA follows: TGTGCCAGCAGCCCTACAGGGGGCTCTTTGACTTTCTTT.

The chain has TRBV28 and TRBJ1-5; TRBD1 is a possible D gene (6 bases). The V end was cut by 7 bases, the J end by 2 bases, with 15 bases between. The CDR3 covers 15 residues. Germline CDR1 and CDR2: MDHEN and SYDVKM. The CDR3 here is CASTPGHLGNQPQHF. CDR3 nucleotides: TGTGCCAGCACCCCGGGACACTTGGGCAATCAGCCCCAGCATTTT.

The chain links TRBV30 to TRBJ2-7; TRBD1 might be the D (5 bases). Germline loops: CDR1 GTSNPN, CDR2 SVGIG (reference sequence). The V and J ends lost 0 bases and 3 bases respectively, with 12 bases between them. The CDR3 runs 14 residues. CDR3 nucleotide sequence: TGTGCCTGGAGTGTACCGGACGGACACTACGAGCAGTACTTC. It yields the protein CAWSVPDGHYEQYF.

V gene TRBV7-2 combines with J gene TRBJ1-5, with 9 bases fitting TRBD1. Germline V gives CDR1 SGHTA, CDR2 FQGNSA. V lost 3 bases, J lost 6 bases, and 6 bases stayed unmatched. The CDR3 is made up of 15 amino acids. CDR3 coding DNA: TGTGCCAGCAGCTTCCGACAGGGGGAGGGTCAGCCCCAGCATTTT. Translated: CASSFRQGEGQPQHF.

The chain links TRBV19 to TRBJ2-1; 11 bases map to TRBD2. CDR1 and CDR2 (germline): LNHDA, SQIVND (reference sequence). The CDR3 totals 19 residues. The ends lost 3 bases at V and 0 bases at J; junction bases unmatched: 10. CDR3 DNA sequence: TGTGCCAGTAGTATCGGGTCGGCTAGCGGGGGGAGCTCCTACAATGAGCAGTTCTTC. This codes for CASSIGSASGGSSYNEQFF. Combining the CDR3 with reference TRBV19 and TRBJ2-1 gives the whole variable domain DGGITQSPKYLFRKEGQNVTLSCEQNLNHDAMYWYRQDPGQGLRLIYYSQIVNDFQKGDIAEGYSVSREKKESFPLTVTSAQKNPTAFYLCASSIGSASGGSSYNEQFFGPGTRLTVL.

This chain joins TRBV25-1 and TRBJ2-1; TRBD1 might be the D (6 bases). Germline values: CDR1 MGHDK, CDR2 SYGVNS. V was cut by 6 bases and J by 0 bases, with 9 bases left in between. The CDR3 is 14 residues long. CDR3 nucleotide sequence: TGTGCCAGCAGGCAGGGGAGCTCCTACAATGAGCAGTTCTTC. Translated, it gives CASRQGSSYNEQFF.